This TCR beta chain was observed in a study of blood T cell repertoires in COVID-19 (dated by TCRdb to 2018 to 2020). As for the study more broadly: The collaborator samples originated in the United States, Italy and Spain and spanned the acute and convalescent phases of COVID-19. HLA class I and class II types, where available, came from metadata supplied by the sample provider rather than from assay-based typing. Samples were obtained from the ongoing ImmuneRACE study (first 160 participants) and from over a thousand subjects provided by 6 global collaborators. The sample metadata nearly always contained a de-identified subject ID, COVID-19 status, age in years and sex. The material from the prospective study consisted of cDNA or gDNA derived from T cells, B-cell-depleted T cells, or PBMCs. Subjects who had been exposed to COVID-19, were actively infected with it, or had recovered from it provided the deeply sampled blood TCRbeta repertoires that made up the dataset. The repertoires were released in a freely available public database meant as a resource for research on the immune response to SARS-CoV-2. On the study overall, not on this receptor specifically: Clinical and demographic metadata were provided uncurated, with the amount varying by source and participant.

TCRbeta CDR3 regions were amplified from genomic DNA by means of the immunoSEQ Assay, a bias-controlled multiplex PCR. The study's processing was this. Nucleated cell counts per sample were estimated from amplification of reference gene primers within the assay. To quantify the absolute abundance of each unique TCRbeta CDR3 rearrangement, sequence reads were collapsed and filtered. For each sample, productive Simpson clonality was calculated as the square root of Simpson's diversity index across productive rearrangements. Sourced from immuneACCESS, this table was stored by TCRdb with only in-frame sequences that have V and J called. A share of the clones is absent; for the studies checked, an unresolved V gene accounts for under half, and the remainder has no known explanation. The V and J calls and clone size are taken from that table; D and trimming were inferred from the DNA. The sample table holds roughly 81,000 clones, of which around 82% were seen once. 3% of the sample rests with the top ten.

Details on this clone: What this receptor recognizes is not known. No much larger clone exists at a distance of one base, and base qualities are not known.

Looking up the germline V gene yields CDR1 SNHLY and CDR2 FYNNEI. Trimming at the junction amounts to 5 bases on V and 4 bases on J, and the germline ends lie 18 bases apart. The CDR3 holds 15 amino acids from the cysteine to the phenylalanine. The DNA shown is the 45-base CDR3, in frame from base 1. At one collaborating source in Seattle, patients were enrolled during active infection and were followed longitudinally through the course of disease. Collaborating institutions collected whole blood in K2EDTA tubes following their own protocols. For TCRbeta analysis, collaborators shipped samples as frozen whole blood, isolated PBMCs, or DNA extracted from either of those sample types.

This receptor was obtained from an elderly woman with COVID-19, enrolled during active disease. The source material was peripheral blood. The sequence is built from TRBV2 and TRBJ2-7; 7 matching bases give a weak D call of TRBD2. The CDR3 here reads CASSRQAGAKYEQYF. The nucleotides are TGTGCCAGCAGTAGACAGGCGGGAGCGAAGTACGAGCAGTACTTC.